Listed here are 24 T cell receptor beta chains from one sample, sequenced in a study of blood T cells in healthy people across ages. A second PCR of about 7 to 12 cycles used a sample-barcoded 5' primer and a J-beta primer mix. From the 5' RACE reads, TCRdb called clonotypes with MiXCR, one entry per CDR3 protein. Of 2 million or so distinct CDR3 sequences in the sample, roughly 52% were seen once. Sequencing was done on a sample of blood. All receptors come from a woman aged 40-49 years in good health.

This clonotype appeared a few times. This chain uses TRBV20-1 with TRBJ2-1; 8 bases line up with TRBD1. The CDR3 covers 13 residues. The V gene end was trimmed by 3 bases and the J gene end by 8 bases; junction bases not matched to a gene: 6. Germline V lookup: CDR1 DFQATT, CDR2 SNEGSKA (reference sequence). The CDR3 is CSASPGTGYEQFF. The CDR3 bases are TGCAGTGCTAGTCCCGGGACAGGTTATGAGCAGTTCTTC.

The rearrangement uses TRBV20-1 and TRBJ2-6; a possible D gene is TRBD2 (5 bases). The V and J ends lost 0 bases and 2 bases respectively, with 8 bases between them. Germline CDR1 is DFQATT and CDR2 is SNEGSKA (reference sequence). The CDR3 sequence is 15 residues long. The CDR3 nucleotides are TGCAGTGCTAGAGATGGGAGAACTGGGGCCAACGTCCTGACTTTC. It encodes CSARDGRTGANVLTF.

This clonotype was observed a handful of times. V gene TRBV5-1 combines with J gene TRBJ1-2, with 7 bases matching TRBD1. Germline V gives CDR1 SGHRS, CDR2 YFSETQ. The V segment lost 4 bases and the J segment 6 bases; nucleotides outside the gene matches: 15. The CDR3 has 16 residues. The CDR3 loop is CASSAYTGAQNHGYTF. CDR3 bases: TGCGCCAGCAGCGCCTACACAGGGGCACAGAACCATGGCTACACCTTC.

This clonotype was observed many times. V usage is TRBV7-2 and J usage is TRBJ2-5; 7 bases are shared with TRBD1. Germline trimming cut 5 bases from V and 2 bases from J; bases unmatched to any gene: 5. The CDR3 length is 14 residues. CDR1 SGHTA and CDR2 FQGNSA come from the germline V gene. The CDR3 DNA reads TGTGCCAGCAGCCCCGCCAGGGGGCAAGAGACCCAGTACTTC. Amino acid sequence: CASSPARGQETQYF.

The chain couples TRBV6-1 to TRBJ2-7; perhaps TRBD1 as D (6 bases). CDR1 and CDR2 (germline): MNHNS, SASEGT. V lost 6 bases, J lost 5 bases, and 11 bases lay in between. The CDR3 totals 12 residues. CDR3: CASSIGQNEQYF. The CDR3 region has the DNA TGTGCCAGCAGCATAGGACAGAACGAGCAGTACTTC.

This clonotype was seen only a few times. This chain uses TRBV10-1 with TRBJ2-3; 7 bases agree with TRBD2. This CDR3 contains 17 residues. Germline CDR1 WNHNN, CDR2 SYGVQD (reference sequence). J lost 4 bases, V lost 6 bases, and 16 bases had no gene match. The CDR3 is CASSQRVTAGRADTQYF. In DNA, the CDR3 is TGCGCCAGCAGCCAGCGGGTCACGGCAGGGAGGGCAGATACGCAGTATTTT.

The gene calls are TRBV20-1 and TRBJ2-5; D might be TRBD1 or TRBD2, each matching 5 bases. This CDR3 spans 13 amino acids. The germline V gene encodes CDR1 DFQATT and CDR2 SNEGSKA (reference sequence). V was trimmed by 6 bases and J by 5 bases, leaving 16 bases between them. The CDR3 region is CSAGDRRWETQYF. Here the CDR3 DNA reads TGCAGTGCAGGGGACCGCCGATGGGAGACCCAGTACTTC.

The CDR3 region has the DNA TGCAGTGCTAAATTGAGACAGGACAGCACAGATACGCAGTATTTT. It is translated as CSAKLRQDSTDTQYF. This chain joins TRBV20-1 and TRBJ2-3; possible D gene TRBD1, 6 bases. The CDR3 covers 15 residues. V was cut by 4 bases and J by 0 bases, with 14 bases left in between. CDR1 DFQATT and CDR2 SNEGSKA come from the germline V gene (reference sequence).

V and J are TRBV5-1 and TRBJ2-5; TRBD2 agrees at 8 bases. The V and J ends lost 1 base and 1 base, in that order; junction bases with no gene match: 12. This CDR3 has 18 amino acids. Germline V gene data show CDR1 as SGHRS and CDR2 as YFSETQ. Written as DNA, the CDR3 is TGCGCCAGCAGCTTGCTCCGGGGGGGCAGTATTTCCCAAGAGACCCAGTACTTC. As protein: CASSLLRGGSISQETQYF.

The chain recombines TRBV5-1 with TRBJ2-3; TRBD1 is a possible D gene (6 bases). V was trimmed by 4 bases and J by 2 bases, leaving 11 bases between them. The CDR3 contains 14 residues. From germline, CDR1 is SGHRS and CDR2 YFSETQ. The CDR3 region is CASSRQEFTDTQYF. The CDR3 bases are TGCGCCAGCAGCCGACAGGAATTCACAGATACGCAGTATTTT.

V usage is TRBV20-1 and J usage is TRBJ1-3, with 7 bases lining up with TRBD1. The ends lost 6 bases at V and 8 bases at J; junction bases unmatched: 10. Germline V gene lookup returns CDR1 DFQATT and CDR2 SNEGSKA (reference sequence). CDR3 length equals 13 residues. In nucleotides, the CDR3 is TGCAGTGCAAGGACAGGAGTCGGAGACACCATATATTTT. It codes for CSARTGVGDTIYF.

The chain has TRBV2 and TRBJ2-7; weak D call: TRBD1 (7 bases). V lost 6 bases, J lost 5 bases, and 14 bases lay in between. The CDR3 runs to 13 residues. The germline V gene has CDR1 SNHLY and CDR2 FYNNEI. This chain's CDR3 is CASRKGGGNEQYF. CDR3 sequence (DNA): TGTGCCAGCAGGAAAGGGGGCGGGAACGAGCAGTACTTC.

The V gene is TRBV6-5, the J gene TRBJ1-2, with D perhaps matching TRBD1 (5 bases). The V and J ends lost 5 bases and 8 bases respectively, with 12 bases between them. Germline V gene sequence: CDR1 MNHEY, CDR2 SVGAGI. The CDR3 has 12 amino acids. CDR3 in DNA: TGTGCCAGCAGTACGGGGGGTGAAGGCTACACCTTC. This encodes CASSTGGEGYTF.

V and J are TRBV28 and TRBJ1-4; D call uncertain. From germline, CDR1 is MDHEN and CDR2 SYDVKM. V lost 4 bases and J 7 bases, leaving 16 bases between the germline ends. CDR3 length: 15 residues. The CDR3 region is CASSSPGRPGEKLFF. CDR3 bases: TGTGCCAGCAGTTCCCCCGGGAGGCCCGGTGAAAAACTGTTTTTT.

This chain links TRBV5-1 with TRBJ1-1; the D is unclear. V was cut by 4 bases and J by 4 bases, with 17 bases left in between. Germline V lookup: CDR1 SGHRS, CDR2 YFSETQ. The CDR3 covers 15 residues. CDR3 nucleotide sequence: TGCGCCAGCAGCCTATTTACCGGAGGCCCCACTGAAGCTTTCTTT. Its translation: CASSLFTGGPTEAFF.

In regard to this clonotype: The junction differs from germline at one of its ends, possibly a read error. Here the CDR3 reads CASSNGRLSTDTQYF. In DNA, the CDR3 is TGTGCTAGCAGCAATGGACGCCTTAGCACAGATACGCAGTATTTT. The V call is TRBV7-7, the J call TRBJ2-3; D ambiguous. This CDR3 has 15 residues. Germline-derived CDR1 and CDR2 are SSHAT and FNYEAQ (reference sequence).

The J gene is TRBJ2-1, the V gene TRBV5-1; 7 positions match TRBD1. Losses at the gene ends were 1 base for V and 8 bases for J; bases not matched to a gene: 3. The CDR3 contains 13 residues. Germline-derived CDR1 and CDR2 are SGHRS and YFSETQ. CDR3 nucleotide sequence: TGCGCCAGCAGCTTGCACAGGGGCGATGAGCAGTTCTTC. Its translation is CASSLHRGDEQFF.

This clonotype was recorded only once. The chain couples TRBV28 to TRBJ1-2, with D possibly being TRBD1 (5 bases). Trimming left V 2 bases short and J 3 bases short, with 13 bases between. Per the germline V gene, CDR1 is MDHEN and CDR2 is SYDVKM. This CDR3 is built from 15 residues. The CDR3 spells CASSLMWGLYYGYTF. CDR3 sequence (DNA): TGTGCCAGCAGTTTAATGTGGGGGTTGTACTATGGCTACACCTTC.

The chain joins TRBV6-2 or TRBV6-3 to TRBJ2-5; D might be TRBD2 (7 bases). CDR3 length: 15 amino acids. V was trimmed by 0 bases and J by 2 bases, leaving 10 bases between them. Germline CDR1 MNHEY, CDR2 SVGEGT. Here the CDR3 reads CASSYSKGGQETQYF. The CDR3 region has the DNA TGTGCCAGCAGTTACTCGAAGGGGGGGCAAGAGACCCAGTACTTC.

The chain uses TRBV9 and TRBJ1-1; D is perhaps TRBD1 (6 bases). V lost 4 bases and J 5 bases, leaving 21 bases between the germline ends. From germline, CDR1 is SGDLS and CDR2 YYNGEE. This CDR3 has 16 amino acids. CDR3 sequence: CASSPTRGAGGTEAFF. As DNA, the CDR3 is TGTGCCAGCAGCCCTACGCGGGGGGCAGGCGGTACTGAAGCTTTCTTT.

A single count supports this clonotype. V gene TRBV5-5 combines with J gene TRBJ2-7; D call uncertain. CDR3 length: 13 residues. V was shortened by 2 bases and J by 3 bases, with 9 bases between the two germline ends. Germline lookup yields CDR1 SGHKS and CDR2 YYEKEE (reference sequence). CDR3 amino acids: CASSFSTNYEQYF. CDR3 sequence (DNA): TGTGCCAGCAGCTTCTCCACTAACTACGAGCAGTACTTC.

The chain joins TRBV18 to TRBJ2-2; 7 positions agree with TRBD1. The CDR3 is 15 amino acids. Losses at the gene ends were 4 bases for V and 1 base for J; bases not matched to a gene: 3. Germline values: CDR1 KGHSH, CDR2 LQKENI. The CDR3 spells CASSLQGVNTGELFF. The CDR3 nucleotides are TGTGCCAGCTCACTCCAGGGGGTGAACACCGGGGAGCTGTTTTTT.

In DNA form, the CDR3 reads TGTGCCAGCAGAGCAGGGGGCCCGAACACAGATACGCAGTATTTT. It translates to CASRAGGPNTDTQYF. The V and J genes are TRBV28 and TRBJ2-3, with 8 positions matching TRBD1. Germline CDR1 reads MDHEN; CDR2 reads SYDVKM. V lost 6 bases to trimming and J lost 2 bases; unmatched junction nucleotides: 7. This CDR3 spans 15 amino acids. Complete variable domain (other parts from reference TRBV28 and TRBJ2-3): DVKVTQSSRYLVKRTGEKVFLECVQDMDHENMFWYRQDPGLGLRLIYFSYDVKMKEKGDIPEGYSVSREKKERFSLILESASTNQTSMYLCASRAGGPNTDTQYFGPGTRLTVL.

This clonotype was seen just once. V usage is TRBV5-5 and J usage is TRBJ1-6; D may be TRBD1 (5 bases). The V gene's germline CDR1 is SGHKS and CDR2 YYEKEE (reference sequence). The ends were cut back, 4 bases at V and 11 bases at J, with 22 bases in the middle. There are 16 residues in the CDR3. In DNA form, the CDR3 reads TGTGCCAGCAGCGCCGATCAGGGATCTAGATTTCCACCCCTCCACTTT. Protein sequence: CASSADQGSRFPPLHF.